Listed here are 14 T cell receptor beta chains from one sample, sequenced in a study of OX40 agonist ivuxolimab in advanced cancers. Clones were sequenced by immunoSEQ multiplex PCR, and TCRdb holds only the in-frame ones, with some missing. The table includes 40,000 to 50,000 clones, approximately 86% detected once. This specimen consisted of CD4+ or CD8+ T cells sorted from blood, obtained in a trial of the OX40 agonist ivuxolimab. The source of these receptors is an adult with an advanced solid tumor such as melanoma, head and neck, liver or kidney cancer.

This clone was detected a few times. The CDR3 region is CASSGRGGETQYF. The CDR3 nucleotides read TGTGCCAGCAGCGGGAGGGGGGGAGAGACCCAGTACTTC. The gene calls are TRBV5-6 and TRBJ2-5, with D possibly TRBD2 on 7 matching bases. The germline V gene encodes CDR1 SGHDT and CDR2 YYEEEE. V shed 4 bases and J shed 4 bases, with 11 bases lying between them. The length of the CDR3 is 13 residues.

This rearrangement joins TRBV7-9 to TRBJ1-4; 9 nucleotides line up with TRBD1. Germline CDR1 and CDR2: SEHNR and FQNEAQ (reference sequence). The V gene end was trimmed by 2 bases and the J gene end by 8 bases; junction bases not matched to a gene: 6. This CDR3 spans 15 amino acids. The CDR3 protein is CASSLTGGVEEKLFF. Here the CDR3 DNA reads TGTGCCAGCAGCTTAACAGGGGGCGTGGAGGAAAAACTGTTTTTT.

The chain recombines TRBV2 with TRBJ1-2, with D tentatively TRBD1 (5 bases). V gave up 11 bases and J gave up 2 bases, with 15 bases separating them. The CDR3 sequence is 13 residues long. CDR1 SNHLY and CDR2 FYNNEI come from the germline V gene. CDR3 in amino acids: CAGGREKNYGYTF. The CDR3 DNA reads TGTGCCGGGGGACGGGAAAAAAACTATGGCTACACCTTC.

The V call is TRBV29-1, the J call TRBJ2-7; possibly TRBD1 for D (6 bases). Per germline, CDR1 SQVTM and CDR2 ANQGSEA. This CDR3 has 13 residues. The ends were cut back, 3 bases at V and 5 bases at J, with 14 bases in the middle. The CDR3 DNA sequence: TGCAGCGTTGAGAGCCAGGGGCAGAACGAGCAGTACTTC. Its protein is CSVESQGQNEQYF.

The chain employs TRBV6-4 and TRBJ2-7, with 11 bases fitting TRBD2. J lost 4 bases, V lost 6 bases, and 14 bases had no gene match. This CDR3 region has 17 residues. Germline V lookup: CDR1 MRHNA, CDR2 SNTAGT. The DNA for the CDR3 is TGTGCCAGCAGGGGACTAGCGGTGCCCTCTCTCCCTTACGAGCAGTACTTC. This gives the protein CASRGLAVPSLPYEQYF.

This rearrangement joins TRBV29-1 to TRBJ1-2; TRBD1 is a possible D gene (6 bases). Germline lookup yields CDR1 SQVTM and CDR2 ANQGSEA. This CDR3 has 14 residues. V lost 1 base and J lost 2, with 11 bases in between. CDR3 in amino acids: CSVEGVGGNYGYTF. The CDR3 DNA sequence: TGCAGCGTTGAAGGAGTAGGGGGAAACTATGGCTACACCTTC.

The chain recombines TRBV11-3 with TRBJ2-7; D may be TRBD1 (7 bases). CDR1 and CDR2 from the germline V gene are SGHNT and YENEEA. This CDR3 is built from 14 residues. Trimming cost V 10 bases and J 6 bases, with 22 bases left between them. CDR3 bases: TGTGCCATCTCCGGAGGGGACAGAGCGGCCGAGCAGTACTTC. Amino acids: CAISGGDRAAEQYF.

This rearrangement joins TRBV19 to TRBJ2-3; D remains unclear. Trimming cost V 8 bases and J 4 bases, with 10 bases left between them. This CDR3 has 12 amino acids. Germline V lookup: CDR1 LNHDA, CDR2 SQIVND (reference sequence). The CDR3 nucleotides are TGTGCCAGTTTTTTTAACGCAGATACGCAGTATTTT. It translates to CASFFNADTQYF.

The V and J genes are TRBV11-3 and TRBJ2-7; 10 bases map to TRBD1. CDR1 is SGHNT, CDR2 YENEEA, per germline. The CDR3 is 15 amino acids. With 1 base clipped from V and 5 bases from J, the junction kept 5 bases outside the gene matches. This CDR3 is CASSLGQGARHEQYF. As DNA, the CDR3 is TGTGCCAGCAGCTTAGGACAGGGGGCGCGCCACGAGCAGTACTTC.

This sequence joins TRBV7-8 and TRBJ2-7; 7 positions match TRBD1. J gave up 3 bases and V 5 bases, and 4 bases lay outside the gene matches. CDR3 length: 13 amino acids. The germline V gene encodes CDR1 SGHVS and CDR2 FQNEAQ. As DNA, the CDR3 is TGTGCCAGCAGCCGACAGGGTGTCTACGAGCAGTACTTC. Amino acid sequence: CASSRQGVYEQYF.

This chain uses TRBV27 with TRBJ2-1, with 7 bases matching TRBD2. CDR1 and CDR2 from the germline V gene are MNHEY and SMNVEV (reference sequence). The CDR3 extends over 14 amino acids. The V gene end was trimmed by 4 bases and the J gene end by 9 bases; junction bases not matched to a gene: 9. The CDR3 nucleotides are TGTGCCAGCAGTTCTGTGGGAGGGCCTGGTGAGCAGTTCTTC. Residues: CASSSVGGPGEQFF.

As concerns this clone: Other DNA sequences within the sample encode an identical CDR3. CDR3 loop: CAWSVGQGYEQYF. As DNA, the CDR3 is TGTGCCTGGAGTGTAGGGCAGGGGTACGAGCAGTACTTC. J is TRBJ2-7 and V is TRBV30, with TRBD1 as a possible D gene (6 bases). From germline, CDR1 is GTSNPN and CDR2 SVGIG (reference sequence). This CDR3 region has 13 residues. V lost 0 bases and J 4 bases, leaving 10 bases between the germline ends.

This clone turned up a few times. The chain carries TRBV5-1 and TRBJ2-2, with 7 bases aligning to TRBD2. CDR1 is SGHRS, CDR2 YFSETQ, per germline. The CDR3 extends over 13 amino acids. V shed 4 bases and J 6 bases; nucleotides not matched to a gene: 3. The CDR3 DNA is TGCGCCAGCAGCCCCCGGGGGGCCGGGGAGCTGTTTTTT. It is translated as CASSPRGAGELFF.

The chain carries TRBV2 and TRBJ1-2; D possibly corresponds to TRBD1 (6 bases). Germline lookup yields CDR1 SNHLY and CDR2 FYNNEI. This CDR3 region has 12 residues. V gave up 7 bases and J gave up 5 bases, with 11 bases separating them. This CDR3 is CASTPGQYGYTF. The CDR3 coding sequence is TGTGCCAGCACCCCAGGACAGTATGGCTACACCTTC.